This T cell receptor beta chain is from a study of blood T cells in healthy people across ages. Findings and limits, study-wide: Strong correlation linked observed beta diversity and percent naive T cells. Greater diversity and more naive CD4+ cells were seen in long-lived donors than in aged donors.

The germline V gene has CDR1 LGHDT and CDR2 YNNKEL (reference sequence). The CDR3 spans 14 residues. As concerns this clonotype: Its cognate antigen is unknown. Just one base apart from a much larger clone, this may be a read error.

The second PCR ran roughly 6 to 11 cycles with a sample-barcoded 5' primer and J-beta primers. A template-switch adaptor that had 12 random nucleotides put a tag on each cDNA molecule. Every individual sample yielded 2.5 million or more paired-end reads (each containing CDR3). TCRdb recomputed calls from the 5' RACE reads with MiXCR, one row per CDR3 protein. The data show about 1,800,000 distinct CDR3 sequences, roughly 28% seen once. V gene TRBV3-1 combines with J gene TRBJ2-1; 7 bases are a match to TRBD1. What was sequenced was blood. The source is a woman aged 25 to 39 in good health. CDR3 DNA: TGTGCCGGCAGCCAGTCGACAGGGTTAGATGAGCAGTTCTTC. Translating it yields CAGSQSTGLDEQFF.